This TCR beta chain was identified in a study of blood T cell repertoires in COVID-19. Study information: T cells, B-cell-depleted T cells, or PBMCs provided the cDNA or gDNA that served as material.

The CDR3 sequence is 13 residues long. The germline CDR1 and CDR2 sequences are SQVTM and ANQGSEA. V lost 0 bases and J 5 bases, leaving 10 bases between the germline ends. Per the study methods: From reference gene primer amplification, estimates of nucleated cell counts were derived. Sequencing was performed with immunoSEQ multiplex PCR; in TCRdb, only in-frame clones are kept and a portion is missing. V and J calls and clone size are those listed in that table; D and trimming were worked out from the DNA. The table records 110,000 to 150,000 clones, around 72% of them present only once. The clonotype originates from a woman aged 60-75 years with acute or convalescent COVID-19. The chain uses TRBV29-1 and TRBJ1-2; D is undetermined. What was sequenced was peripheral blood. The CDR3 is CSVEEQVGYGYTF. CDR3 DNA: TGCAGCGTTGAAGAGCAGGTTGGGTATGGCTACACCTTC.